What follows is one TCR beta chain and its context. Its antigen is still unknown. The sample is drawn from a study of CD8+ T cells in alopecia areata. Sequencing relied on a cDNA template that was reverse transcribed from extracted RNA. Measured with immunoSEQ multiplex PCR; TCRdb has only the in-frame clones, and not every one. There are 10,000 to 15,000 clones in the sample; 61% occur only once, and about 15% lies in the top ten. This CDR3 contains 13 residues. The germline CDR1 and CDR2 sequences are SQVTM and ANQGSEA. Trimming removed 8 bases at V and 0 bases at J, with 12 bases between. Researchers gathered lesional scalp punch biopsies and peripheral blood from patients with alopecia areata. Findings and limits, study-wide: Possibly because of HLA-related factors, TCR sharing was less clear across patients than in mice.

The clonotype originates from a human donor with alopecia areata. Sequences were obtained from skin. This chain links TRBV29-1 with TRBJ2-3; D gene uncertain. CDR3 sequence: CSPREASTDTQYF. CDR3 DNA sequence: TGCAGCCCTCGTGAAGCTAGCACAGATACGCAGTATTTT.